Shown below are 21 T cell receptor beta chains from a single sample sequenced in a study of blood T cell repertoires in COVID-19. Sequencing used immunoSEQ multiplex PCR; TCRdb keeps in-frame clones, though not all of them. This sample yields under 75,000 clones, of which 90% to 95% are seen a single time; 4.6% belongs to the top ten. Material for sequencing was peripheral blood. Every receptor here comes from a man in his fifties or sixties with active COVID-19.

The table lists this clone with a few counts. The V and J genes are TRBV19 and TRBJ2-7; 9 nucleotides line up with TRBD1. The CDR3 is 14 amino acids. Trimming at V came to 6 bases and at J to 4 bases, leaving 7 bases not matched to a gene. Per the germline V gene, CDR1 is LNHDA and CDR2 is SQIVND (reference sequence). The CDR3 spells CASSGTGTAYEQYF. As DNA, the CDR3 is TGTGCCAGTAGCGGGACAGGGACGGCTTACGAGCAGTACTTC.

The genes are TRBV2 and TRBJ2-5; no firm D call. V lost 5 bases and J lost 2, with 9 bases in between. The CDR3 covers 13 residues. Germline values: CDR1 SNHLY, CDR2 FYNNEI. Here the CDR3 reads CASSSDIQETQYF. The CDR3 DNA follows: TGTGCCAGCAGTTCAGACATACAAGAGACCCAGTACTTC.

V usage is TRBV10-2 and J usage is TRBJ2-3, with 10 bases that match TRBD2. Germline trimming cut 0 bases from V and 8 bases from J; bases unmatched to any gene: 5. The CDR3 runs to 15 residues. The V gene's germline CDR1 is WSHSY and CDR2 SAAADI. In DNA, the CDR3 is TGCGCCAGCAGTGAGTCAGCTAGCGGGAGAAGTACGCAGTATTTT. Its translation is CASSESASGRSTQYF.

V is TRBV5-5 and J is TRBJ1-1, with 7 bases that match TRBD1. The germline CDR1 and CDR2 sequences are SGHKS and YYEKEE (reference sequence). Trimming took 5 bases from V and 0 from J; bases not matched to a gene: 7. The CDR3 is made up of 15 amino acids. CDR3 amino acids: CASRQTGTVNTEAFF. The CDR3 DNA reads TGTGCCAGCAGACAGACCGGGACAGTGAACACTGAAGCTTTCTTT. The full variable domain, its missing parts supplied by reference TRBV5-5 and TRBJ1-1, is DAGVTQSPTHLIKTRGQQVTLRCSPISGHKSVSWYQQVLGQGPQFIFQYYEKEERGRGNFPDRFSARQFPNYSSELNVNALLLGDSALYLCASRQTGTVNTEAFFGQGTRLTVV.

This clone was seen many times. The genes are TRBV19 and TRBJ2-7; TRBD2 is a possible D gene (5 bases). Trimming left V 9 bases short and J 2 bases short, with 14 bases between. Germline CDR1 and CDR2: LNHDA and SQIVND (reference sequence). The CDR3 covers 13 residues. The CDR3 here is CASLKLDAYEQYF. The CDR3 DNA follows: TGTGCCAGCCTGAAACTAGACGCCTACGAGCAGTACTTC.

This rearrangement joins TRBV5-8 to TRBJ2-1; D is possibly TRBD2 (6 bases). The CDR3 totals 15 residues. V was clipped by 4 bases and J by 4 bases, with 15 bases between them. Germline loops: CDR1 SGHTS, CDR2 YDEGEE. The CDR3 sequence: CASSQARGPYNEQFF. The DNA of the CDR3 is TGTGCCAGCAGCCAGGCGCGGGGCCCGTACAATGAGCAGTTCTTC.

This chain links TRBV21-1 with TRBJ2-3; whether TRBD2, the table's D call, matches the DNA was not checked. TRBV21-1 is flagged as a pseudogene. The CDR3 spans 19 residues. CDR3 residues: CASSTRRGLEEEVQDTQYF. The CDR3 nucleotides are TGTGCCAGCAGCACACGACGGGGACTAGAAGAAGAGGTGCAGGATACGCAGTATTTT.

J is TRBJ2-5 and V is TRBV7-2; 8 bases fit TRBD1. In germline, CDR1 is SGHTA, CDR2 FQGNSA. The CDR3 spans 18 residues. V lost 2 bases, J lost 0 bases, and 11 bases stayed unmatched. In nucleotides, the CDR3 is TGTGCCAGCAGCTTAAGGCCCAGAAGACAGGGGTACCAAGAGACCCAGTACTTC. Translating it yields CASSLRPRRQGYQETQYF.

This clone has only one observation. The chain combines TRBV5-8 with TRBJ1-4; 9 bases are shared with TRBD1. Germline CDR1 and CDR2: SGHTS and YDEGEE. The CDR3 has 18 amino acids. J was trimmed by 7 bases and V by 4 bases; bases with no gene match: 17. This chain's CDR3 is CASSRKGWTGVVVEKLFF. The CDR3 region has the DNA TGTGCCAGCAGCCGGAAGGGGTGGACAGGGGTAGTTGTTGAAAAACTGTTTTTT.

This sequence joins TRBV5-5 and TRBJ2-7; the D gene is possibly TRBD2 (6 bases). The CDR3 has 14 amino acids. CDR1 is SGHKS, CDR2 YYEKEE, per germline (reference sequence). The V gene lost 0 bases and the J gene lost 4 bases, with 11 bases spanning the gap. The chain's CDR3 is CASSLAGTEYEQYF. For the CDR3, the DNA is TGTGCCAGCAGCTTGGCCGGGACTGAGTACGAGCAGTACTTC.

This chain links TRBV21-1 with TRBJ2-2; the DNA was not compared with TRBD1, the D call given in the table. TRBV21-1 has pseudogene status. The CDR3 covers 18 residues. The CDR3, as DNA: TGTGCCAGCAGCAAAGCTATCCTAGGAACAGGCTACACCGGGGAGCTGTTTTTT. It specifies CASSKAILGTGYTGELFF.

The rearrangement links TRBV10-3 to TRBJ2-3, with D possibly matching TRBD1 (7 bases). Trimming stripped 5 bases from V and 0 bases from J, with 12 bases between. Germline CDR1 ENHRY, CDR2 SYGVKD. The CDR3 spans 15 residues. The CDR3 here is CAISPTGRSTDTQYF. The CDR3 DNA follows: TGTGCCATCAGTCCGACAGGGAGGAGCACAGATACGCAGTATTTT.

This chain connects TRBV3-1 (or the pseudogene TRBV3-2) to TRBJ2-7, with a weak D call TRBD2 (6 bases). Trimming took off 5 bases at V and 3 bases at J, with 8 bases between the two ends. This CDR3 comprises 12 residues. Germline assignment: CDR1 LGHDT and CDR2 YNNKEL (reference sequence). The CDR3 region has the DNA TGTGCCAGCAGCACGGGACTCTACGAGCAGTACTTC. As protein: CASSTGLYEQYF.

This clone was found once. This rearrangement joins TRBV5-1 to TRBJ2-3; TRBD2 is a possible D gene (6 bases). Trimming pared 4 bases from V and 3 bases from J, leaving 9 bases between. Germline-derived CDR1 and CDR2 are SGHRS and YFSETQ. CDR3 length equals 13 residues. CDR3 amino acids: CASSLEGTDTQYF. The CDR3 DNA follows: TGCGCCAGCAGCCTGGAGGGGACAGATACGCAGTATTTT.

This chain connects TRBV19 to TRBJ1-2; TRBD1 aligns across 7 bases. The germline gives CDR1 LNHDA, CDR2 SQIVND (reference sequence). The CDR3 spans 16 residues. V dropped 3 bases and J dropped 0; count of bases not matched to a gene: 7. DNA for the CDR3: TGTGCCAGTAGTATCACTCCGGGACAGTCTAACTATGGCTACACCTTC. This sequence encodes CASSITPGQSNYGYTF.

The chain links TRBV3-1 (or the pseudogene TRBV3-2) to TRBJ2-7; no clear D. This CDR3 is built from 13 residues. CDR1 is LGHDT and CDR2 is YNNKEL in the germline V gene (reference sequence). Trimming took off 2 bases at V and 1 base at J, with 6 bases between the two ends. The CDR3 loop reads CASSQSSSYEQYF. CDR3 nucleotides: TGTGCCAGCAGCCAATCCTCTTCCTACGAGCAGTACTTC.

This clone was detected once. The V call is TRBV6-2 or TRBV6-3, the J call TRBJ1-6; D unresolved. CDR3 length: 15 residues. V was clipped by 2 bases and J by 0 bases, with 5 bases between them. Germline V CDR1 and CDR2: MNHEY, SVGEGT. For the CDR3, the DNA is TGTGCCAGCAGTTACACGAGCTCCTATAATTCACCCCTCCACTTT. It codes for CASSYTSSYNSPLHF.

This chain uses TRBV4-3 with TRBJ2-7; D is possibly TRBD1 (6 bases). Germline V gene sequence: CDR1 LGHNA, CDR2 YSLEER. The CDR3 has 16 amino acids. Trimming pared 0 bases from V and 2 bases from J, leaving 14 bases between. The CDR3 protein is CASSQDLWTAAYEQYF. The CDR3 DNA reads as TGCGCCAGCAGCCAAGATTTGTGGACAGCAGCCTACGAGCAGTACTTC.

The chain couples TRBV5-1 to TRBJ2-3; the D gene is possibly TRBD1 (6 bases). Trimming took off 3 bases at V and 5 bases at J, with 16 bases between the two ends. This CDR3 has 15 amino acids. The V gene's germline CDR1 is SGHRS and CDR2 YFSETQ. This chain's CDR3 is CASSSPAGAEDTQYF. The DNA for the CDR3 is TGCGCCAGCAGCTCCCCGGCAGGGGCGGAAGATACGCAGTATTTT.

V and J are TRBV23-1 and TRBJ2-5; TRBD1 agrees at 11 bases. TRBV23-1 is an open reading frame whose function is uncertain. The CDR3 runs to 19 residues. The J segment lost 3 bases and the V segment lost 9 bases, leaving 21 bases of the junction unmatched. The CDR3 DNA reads TGCGCCAGGGCTCAACGTCCCCCCTCTGGACAGGGGGCAAAAGAGACCCAGTACTTC. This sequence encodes CARAQRPPSGQGAKETQYF.

CDR3 sequence: CASTIGNTEAFF. The CDR3 DNA follows: TGTGCCAGCACCATCGGGAACACTGAAGCTTTCTTT. The genes are TRBV12-3 or TRBV12-4 and TRBJ1-1; D is uncertain. V lost 7 bases and J 1 base, leaving 7 bases between the germline ends. This CDR3 region has 12 residues.